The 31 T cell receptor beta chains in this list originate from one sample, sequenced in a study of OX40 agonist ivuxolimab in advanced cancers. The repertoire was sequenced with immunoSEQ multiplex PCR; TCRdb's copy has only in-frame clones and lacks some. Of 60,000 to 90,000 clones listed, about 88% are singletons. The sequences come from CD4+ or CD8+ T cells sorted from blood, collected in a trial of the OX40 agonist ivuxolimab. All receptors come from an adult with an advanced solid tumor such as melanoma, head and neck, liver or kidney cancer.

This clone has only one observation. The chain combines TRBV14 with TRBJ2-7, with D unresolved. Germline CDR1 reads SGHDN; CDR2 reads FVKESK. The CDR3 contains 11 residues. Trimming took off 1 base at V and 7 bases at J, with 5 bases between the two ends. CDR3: CASSQAREQYF. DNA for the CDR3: TGTGCCAGCAGCCAAGCGAGAGAGCAGTACTTC.

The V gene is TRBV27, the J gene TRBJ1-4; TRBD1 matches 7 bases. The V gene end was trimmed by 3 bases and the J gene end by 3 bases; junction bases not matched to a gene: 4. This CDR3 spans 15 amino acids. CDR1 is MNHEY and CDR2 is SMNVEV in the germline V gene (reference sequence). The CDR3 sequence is CASSFLGQPNEKLFF. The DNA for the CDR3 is TGTGCCAGCAGTTTCTTGGGACAGCCTAATGAAAAACTGTTTTTT.

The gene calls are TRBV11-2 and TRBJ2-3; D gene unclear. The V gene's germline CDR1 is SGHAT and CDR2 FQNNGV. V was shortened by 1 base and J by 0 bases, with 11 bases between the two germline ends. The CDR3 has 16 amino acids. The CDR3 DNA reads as TGTGCCAGCAGCTTAGCCGGCACTACTAGCACAGATACGCAGTATTTT. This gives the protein CASSLAGTTSTDTQYF.

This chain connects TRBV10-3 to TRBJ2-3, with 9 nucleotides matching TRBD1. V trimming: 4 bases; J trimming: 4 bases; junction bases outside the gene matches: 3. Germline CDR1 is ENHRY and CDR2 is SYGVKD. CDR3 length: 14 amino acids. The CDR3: CAISGGQGPDTQYF. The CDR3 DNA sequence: TGTGCCATCAGTGGGGGACAGGGCCCAGATACGCAGTATTTT.

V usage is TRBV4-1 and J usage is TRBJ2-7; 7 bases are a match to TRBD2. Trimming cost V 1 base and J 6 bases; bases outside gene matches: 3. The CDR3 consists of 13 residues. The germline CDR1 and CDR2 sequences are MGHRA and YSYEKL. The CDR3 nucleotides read TGCGCCAGCAGCCAAGGGGAGGGGCCCGAGCAGTACTTC. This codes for CASSQGEGPEQYF.

The CDR3 coding sequence is TGTGCCAGCTCAGGACGCGGAACCGGGGAGCTGTTTTTT. Protein: CASSGRGTGELFF. The chain has TRBV18 and TRBJ2-2; D is unresolved. Germline V gives CDR1 KGHSH, CDR2 LQKENI. The V and J ends lost 5 bases and 5 bases respectively, with 9 bases between them. The CDR3 is made up of 13 amino acids.

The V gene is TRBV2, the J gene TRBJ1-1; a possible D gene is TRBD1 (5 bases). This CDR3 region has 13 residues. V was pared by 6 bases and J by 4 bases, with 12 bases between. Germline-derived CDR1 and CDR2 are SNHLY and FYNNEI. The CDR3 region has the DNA TGTGCCAGCAGGTTGGACGGGGGCACTGAAGCTTTCTTT. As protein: CASRLDGGTEAFF.

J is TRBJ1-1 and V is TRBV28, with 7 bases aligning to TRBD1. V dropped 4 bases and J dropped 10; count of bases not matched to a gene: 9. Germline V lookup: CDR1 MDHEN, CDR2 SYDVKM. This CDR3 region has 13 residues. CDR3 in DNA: TGTGCCAGCAGTTCGCGCGATTCAGGGGGAGCTTTCTTT. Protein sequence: CASSSRDSGGAFF.

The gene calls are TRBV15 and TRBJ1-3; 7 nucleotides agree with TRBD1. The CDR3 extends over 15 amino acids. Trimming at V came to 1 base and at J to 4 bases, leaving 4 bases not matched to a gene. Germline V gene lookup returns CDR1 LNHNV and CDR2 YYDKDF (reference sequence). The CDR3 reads CATSRGQGVGNTIYF. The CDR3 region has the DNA TGTGCCACCAGCAGAGGTCAGGGGGTAGGAAACACCATATATTTT.

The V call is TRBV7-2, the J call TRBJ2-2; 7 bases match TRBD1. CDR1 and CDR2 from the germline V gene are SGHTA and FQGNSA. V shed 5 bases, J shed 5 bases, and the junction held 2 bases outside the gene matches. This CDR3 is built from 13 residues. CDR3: CASSETGTGELFF. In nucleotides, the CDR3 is TGTGCCAGCAGCGAGACAGGGACCGGGGAGCTGTTTTTT.

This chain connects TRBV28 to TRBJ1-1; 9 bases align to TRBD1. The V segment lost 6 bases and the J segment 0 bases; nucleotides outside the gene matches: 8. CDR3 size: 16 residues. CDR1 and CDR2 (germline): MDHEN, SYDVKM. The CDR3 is CASSNTGGGVNTEAFF. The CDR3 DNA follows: TGTGCCAGCAGCAACACAGGGGGCGGTGTGAACACTGAAGCTTTCTTT. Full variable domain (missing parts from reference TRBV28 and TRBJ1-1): DVKVTQSSRYLVKRTGEKVFLECVQDMDHENMFWYRQDPGLGLRLIYFSYDVKMKEKGDIPEGYSVSREKKERFSLILESASTNQTSMYLCASSNTGGGVNTEAFFGQGTRLTVV.

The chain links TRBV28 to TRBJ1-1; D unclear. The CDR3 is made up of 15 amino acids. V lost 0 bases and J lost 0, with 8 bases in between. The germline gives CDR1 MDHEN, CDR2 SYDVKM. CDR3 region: CASSLWERLNTEAFF. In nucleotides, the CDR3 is TGTGCCAGCAGTTTATGGGAAAGGCTGAACACTGAAGCTTTCTTT.

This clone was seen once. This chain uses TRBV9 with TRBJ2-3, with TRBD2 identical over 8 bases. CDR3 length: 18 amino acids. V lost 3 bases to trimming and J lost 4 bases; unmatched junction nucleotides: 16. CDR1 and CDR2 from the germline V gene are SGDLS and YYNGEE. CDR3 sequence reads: CASSETIPGLEFPDTQYF. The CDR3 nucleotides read TGTGCCAGCAGCGAAACTATCCCGGGACTAGAATTTCCAGATACGCAGTATTTT.

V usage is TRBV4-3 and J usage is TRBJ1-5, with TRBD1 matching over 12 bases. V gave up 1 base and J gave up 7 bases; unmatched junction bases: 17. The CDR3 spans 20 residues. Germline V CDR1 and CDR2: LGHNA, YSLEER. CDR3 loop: CASSQGAYGTGGVIIQPQHF. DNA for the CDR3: TGCGCCAGCAGCCAAGGGGCCTATGGGACAGGGGGCGTTATAATCCAGCCCCAGCATTTT.

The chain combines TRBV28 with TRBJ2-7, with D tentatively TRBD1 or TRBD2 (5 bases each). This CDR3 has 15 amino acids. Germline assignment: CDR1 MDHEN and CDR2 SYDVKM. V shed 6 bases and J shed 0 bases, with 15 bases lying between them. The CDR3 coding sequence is TGTGCCAGCAGCCCCGGGGCGAAAAGCTCCTACGAGCAGTACTTC. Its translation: CASSPGAKSSYEQYF.

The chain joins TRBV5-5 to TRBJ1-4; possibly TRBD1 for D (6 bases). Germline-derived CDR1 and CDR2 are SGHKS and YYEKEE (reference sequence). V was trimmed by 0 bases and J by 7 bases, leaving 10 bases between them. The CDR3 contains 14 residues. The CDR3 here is CASSLEGGGEKLFF. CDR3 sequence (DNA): TGTGCCAGCAGCTTGGAAGGGGGAGGTGAAAAACTGTTTTTT.

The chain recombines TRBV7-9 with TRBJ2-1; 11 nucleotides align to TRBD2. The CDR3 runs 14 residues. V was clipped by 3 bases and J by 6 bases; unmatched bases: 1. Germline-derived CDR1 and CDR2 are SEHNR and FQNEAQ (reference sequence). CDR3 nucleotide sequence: TGTGCCAGCAGCTTGGGACTAGCGGCCAATGAGCAGTTCTTC. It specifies CASSLGLAANEQFF.

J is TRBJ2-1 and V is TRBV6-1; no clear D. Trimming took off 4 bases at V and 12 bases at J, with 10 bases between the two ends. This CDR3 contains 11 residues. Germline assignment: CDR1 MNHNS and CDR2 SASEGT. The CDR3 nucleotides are TGTGCCAGCAGTGTCCCCCCGGGGCAGTTCTTC. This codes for CASSVPPGQFF.

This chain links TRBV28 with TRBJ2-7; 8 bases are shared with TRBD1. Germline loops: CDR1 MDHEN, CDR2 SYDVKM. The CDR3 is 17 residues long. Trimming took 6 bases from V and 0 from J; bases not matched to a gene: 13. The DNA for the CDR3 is TGTGCCAGCAGCCCCCTCGCCGGGACAGGACGCTCCTACGAGCAGTACTTC. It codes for CASSPLAGTGRSYEQYF.

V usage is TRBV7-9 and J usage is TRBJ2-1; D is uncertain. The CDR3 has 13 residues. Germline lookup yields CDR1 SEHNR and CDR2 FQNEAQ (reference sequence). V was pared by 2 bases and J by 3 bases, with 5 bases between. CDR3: CASSLSLYNEQFF. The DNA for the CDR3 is TGTGCCAGCAGCTTAAGCCTCTACAATGAGCAGTTCTTC.

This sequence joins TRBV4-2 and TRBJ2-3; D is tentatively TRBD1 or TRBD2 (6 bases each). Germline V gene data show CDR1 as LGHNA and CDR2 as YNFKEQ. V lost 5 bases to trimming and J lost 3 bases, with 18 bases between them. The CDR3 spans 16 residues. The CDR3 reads CASSDGGRGDTDTQYF. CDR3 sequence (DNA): TGTGCCAGCAGCGATGGGGGTAGGGGGGATACAGATACGCAGTATTTT.

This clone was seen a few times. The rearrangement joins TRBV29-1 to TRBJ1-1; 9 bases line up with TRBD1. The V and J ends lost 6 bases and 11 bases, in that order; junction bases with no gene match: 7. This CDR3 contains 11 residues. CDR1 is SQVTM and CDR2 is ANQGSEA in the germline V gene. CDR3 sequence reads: CSVGQGHWAFF. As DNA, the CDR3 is TGCAGCGTGGGACAGGGTCACTGGGCTTTCTTT.

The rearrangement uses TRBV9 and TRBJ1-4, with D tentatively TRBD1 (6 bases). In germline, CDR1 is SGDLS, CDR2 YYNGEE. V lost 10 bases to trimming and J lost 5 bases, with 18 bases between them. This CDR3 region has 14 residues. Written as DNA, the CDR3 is TGTGCCCCCCGGGTGGGCAGGGGCAATGAAAAACTGTTTTTT. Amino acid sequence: CAPRVGRGNEKLFF. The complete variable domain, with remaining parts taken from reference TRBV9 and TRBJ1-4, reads DSGVTQTPKHLITATGQRVTLRCSPRSGDLSVYWYQQSLDQGLQFLIQYYNGEERAKGNILERFSAQQFPDLHSELNLSSLELGDSALYFCAPRVGRGNEKLFFGSGTQLSVL.

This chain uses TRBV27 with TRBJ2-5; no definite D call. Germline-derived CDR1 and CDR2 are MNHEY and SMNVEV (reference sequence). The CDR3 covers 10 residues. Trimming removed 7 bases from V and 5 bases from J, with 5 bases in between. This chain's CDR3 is CASIVETQYF. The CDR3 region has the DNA TGTGCCAGCATAGTGGAGACCCAGTACTTC.

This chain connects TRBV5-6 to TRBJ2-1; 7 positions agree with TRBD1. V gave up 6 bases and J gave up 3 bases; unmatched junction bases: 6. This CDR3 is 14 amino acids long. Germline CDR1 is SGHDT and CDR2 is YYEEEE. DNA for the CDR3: TGTGCCAGCAAAAAGGACAGGTTCTACAATGAGCAGTTCTTC. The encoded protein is CASKKDRFYNEQFF.

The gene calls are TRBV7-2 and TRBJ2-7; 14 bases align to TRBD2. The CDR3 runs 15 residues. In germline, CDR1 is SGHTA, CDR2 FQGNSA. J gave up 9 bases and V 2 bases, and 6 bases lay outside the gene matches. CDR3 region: CASSLRLAGGPVQYF. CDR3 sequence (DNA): TGTGCCAGCAGCTTACGACTAGCGGGAGGGCCCGTGCAGTACTTC.

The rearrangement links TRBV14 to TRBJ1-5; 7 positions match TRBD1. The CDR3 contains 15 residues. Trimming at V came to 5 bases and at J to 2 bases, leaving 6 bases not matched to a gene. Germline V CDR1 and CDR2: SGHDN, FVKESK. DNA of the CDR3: TGTGCCAGCAGCTCTCCCGGGACAGGCAATCAGCCCCAGCATTTT. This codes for CASSSPGTGNQPQHF.

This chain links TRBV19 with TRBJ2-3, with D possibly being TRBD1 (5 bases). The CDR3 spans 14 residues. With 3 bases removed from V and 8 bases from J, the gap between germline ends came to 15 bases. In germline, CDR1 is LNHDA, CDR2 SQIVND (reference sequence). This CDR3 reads CASSISTAQPTQYF. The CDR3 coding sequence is TGTGCCAGTAGTATTTCGACAGCCCAACCTACGCAGTATTTT.

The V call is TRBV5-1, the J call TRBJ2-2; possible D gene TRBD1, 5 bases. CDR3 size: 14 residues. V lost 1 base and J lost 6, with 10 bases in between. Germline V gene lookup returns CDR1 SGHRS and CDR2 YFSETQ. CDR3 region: CASSLKGEAGELFF. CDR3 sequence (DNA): TGCGCCAGCAGCTTGAAAGGGGAAGCCGGGGAGCTGTTTTTT.

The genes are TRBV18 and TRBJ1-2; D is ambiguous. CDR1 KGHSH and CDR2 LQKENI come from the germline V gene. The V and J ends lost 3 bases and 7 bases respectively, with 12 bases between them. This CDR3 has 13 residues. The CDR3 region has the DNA TGTGCCAGCTCACCCGGGCCGCAGGCTGGCTACACCTTC. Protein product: CASSPGPQAGYTF.

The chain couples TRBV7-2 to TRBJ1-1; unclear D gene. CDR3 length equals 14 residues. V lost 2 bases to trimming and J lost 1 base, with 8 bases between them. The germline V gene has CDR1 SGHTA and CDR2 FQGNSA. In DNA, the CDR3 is TGTGCCAGCAGCTTACAGCGGACGAACACTGAAGCTTTCTTT. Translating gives CASSLQRTNTEAFF.